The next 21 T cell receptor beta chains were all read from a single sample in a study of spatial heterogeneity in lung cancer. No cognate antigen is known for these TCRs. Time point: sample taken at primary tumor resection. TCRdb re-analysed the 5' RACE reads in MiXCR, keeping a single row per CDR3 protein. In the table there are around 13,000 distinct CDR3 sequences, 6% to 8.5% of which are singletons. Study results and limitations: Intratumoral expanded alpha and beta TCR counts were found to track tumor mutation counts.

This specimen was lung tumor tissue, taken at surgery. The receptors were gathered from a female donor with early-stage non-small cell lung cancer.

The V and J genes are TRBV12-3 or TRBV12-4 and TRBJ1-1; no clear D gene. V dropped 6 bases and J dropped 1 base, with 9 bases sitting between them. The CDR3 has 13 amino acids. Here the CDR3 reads CASSLVANTEAFF. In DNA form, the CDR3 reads TGTGCCAGCAGCCTCGTTGCGAACACTGAAGCTTTCTTT.

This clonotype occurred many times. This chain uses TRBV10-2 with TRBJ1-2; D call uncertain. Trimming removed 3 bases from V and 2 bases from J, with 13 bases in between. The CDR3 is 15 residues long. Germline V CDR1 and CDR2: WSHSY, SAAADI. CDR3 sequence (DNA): TGCGCCAGCAGTGACAGCCGGGCAACCAACTATGGCTACACCTTC. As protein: CASSDSRATNYGYTF.

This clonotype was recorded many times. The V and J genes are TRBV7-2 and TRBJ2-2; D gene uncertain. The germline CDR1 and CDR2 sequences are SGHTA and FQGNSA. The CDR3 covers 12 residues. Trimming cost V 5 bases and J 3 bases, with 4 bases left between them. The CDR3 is CASSVDTGELFF. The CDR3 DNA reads TGTGCCAGCAGCGTGGACACCGGGGAGCTGTTTTTT.

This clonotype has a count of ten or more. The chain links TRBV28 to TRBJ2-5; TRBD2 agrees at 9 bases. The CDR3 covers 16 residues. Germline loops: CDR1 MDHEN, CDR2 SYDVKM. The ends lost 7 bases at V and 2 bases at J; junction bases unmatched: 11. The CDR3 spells CASNGGAGGPQETQYF. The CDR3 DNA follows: TGTGCCAGCAATGGGGGAGCGGGAGGCCCTCAAGAGACCCAGTACTTC. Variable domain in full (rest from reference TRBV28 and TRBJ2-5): DVKVTQSSRYLVKRTGEKVFLECVQDMDHENMFWYRQDPGLGLRLIYFSYDVKMKEKGDIPEGYSVSREKKERFSLILESASTNQTSMYLCASNGGAGGPQETQYFGPGTRLLVL.

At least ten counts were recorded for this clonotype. The CDR3: CSARPNIRGVVAYEQYF. The CDR3, as DNA: TGCAGTGCTAGACCTAACATAAGAGGGGTAGTCGCGTACGAGCAGTACTTC. The chain has TRBV20-1 and TRBJ2-7, with D perhaps given as TRBD1 or TRBD2 (5 bases each). CDR1 is DFQATT, CDR2 SNEGSKA, per germline (reference sequence). This CDR3 has 17 residues. Trimming removed 2 bases from V and 4 bases from J, with 24 bases in between.

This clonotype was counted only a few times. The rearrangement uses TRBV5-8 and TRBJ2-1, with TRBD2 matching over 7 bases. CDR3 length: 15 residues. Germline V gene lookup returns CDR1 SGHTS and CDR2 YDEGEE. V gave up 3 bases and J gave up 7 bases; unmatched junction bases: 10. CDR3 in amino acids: CASSSPSGFTNEQFF. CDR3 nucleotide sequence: TGTGCCAGCAGCTCTCCTAGCGGCTTTACGAATGAGCAGTTCTTC.

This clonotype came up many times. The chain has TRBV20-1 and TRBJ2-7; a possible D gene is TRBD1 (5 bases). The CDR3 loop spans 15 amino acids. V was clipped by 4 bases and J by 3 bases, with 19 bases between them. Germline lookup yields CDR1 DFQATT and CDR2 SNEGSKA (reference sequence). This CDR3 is CSATQAGPGHYEQYF. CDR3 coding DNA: TGCAGTGCTACCCAGGCCGGGCCAGGGCACTACGAGCAGTACTTC.

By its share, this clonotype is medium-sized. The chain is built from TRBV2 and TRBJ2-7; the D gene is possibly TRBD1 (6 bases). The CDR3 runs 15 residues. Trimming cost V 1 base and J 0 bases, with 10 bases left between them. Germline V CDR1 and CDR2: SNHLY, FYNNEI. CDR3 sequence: CASSEGQVISYEQYF. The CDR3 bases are TGTGCCAGCAGTGAAGGACAGGTCATCTCCTACGAGCAGTACTTC.

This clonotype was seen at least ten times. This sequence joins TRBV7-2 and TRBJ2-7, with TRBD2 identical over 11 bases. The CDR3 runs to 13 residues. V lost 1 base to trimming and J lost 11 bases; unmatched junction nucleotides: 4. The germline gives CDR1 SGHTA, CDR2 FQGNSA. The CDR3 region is CASSLELAGVEYF. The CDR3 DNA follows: TGTGCCAGCAGCTTAGAACTAGCGGGAGTAGAGTACTTC.

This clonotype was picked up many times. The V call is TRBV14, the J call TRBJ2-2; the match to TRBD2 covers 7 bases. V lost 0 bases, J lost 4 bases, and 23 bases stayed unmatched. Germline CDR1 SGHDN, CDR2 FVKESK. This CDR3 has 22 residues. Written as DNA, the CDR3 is TGTGCCAGCAGCCAAGATCGTAGCCTCGCGGGGGACCGGGCGGTACTCACCGGGGAGCTGTTTTTT. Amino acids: CASSQDRSLAGDRAVLTGELFF.

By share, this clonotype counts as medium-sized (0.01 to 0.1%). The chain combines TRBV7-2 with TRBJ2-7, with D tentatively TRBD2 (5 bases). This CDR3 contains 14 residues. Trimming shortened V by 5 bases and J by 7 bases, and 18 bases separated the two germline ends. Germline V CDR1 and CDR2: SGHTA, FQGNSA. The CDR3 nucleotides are TGTGCCAGCAGCACCCCAGGAAGACGAGGGGAGCAGTACTTC. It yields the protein CASSTPGRRGEQYF.

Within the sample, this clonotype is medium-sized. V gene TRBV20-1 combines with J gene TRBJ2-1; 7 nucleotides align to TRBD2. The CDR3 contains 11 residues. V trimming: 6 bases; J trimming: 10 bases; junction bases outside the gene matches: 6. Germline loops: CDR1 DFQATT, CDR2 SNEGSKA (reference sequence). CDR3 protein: CSAPPAGEQFF. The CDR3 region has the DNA TGCAGTGCCCCGCCAGCGGGGGAGCAGTTCTTC.

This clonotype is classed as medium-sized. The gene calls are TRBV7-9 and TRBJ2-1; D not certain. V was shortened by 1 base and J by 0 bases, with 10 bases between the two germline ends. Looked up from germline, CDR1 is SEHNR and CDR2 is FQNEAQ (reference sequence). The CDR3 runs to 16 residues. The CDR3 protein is CASSLGHGASYNEQFF. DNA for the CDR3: TGTGCCAGCAGCTTAGGGCACGGAGCCTCCTACAATGAGCAGTTCTTC.

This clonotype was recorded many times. CDR3 sequence reads: CASSPRTSGLRNEQFF. CDR3 DNA sequence: TGCGCCAGCAGCCCCCGGACTAGCGGCCTTCGGAATGAGCAGTTCTTC. The chain joins TRBV4-3 to TRBJ2-1; 10 bases agree with TRBD2. The ends lost 4 bases at V and 7 bases at J; junction bases unmatched: 10. The germline gives CDR1 LGHNA, CDR2 YSLEER. CDR3 length equals 16 residues.

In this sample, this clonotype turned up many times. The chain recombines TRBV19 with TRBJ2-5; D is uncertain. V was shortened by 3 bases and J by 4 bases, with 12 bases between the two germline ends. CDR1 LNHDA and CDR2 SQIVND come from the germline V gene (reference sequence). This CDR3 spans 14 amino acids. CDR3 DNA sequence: TGTGCCAGTAGTATCAAACCATTCCGAGAGACCCAGTACTTC. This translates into CASSIKPFRETQYF.

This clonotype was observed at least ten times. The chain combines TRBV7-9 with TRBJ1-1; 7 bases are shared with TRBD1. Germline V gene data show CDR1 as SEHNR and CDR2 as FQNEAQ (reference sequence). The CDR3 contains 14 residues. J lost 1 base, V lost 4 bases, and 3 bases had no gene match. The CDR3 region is CASSSHRGNTEAFF. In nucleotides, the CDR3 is TGTGCCAGCAGCTCACACAGGGGGAACACTGAAGCTTTCTTT.

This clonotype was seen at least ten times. The CDR3 loop reads CSVDRLAGDEQFF. CDR3 DNA: TGCAGCGTTGACCGCCTAGCGGGAGATGAGCAGTTCTTC. The chain uses TRBV29-1 and TRBJ2-1, with TRBD2 matching 10 bases. CDR1 and CDR2 (germline): SQVTM, ANQGSEA. This CDR3 comprises 13 residues. The trim removed 3 bases at V and 8 bases at J, leaving 4 bases unmatched.

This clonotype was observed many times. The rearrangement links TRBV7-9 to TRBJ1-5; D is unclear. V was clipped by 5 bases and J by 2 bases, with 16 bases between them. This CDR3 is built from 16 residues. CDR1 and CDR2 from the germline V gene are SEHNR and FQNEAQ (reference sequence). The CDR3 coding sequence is TGTGCCAGCAGCCTTTCCCTGGGCCTAGGCAATCAGCCCCAGCATTTT. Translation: CASSLSLGLGNQPQHF.

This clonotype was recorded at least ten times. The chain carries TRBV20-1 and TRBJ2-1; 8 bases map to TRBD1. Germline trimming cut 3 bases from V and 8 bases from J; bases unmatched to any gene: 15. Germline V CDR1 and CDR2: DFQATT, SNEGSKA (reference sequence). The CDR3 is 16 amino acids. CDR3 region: CSASEFGRGRSDEQFF. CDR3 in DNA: TGCAGTGCTAGCGAATTCGGCAGGGGGCGTAGCGATGAGCAGTTCTTC.

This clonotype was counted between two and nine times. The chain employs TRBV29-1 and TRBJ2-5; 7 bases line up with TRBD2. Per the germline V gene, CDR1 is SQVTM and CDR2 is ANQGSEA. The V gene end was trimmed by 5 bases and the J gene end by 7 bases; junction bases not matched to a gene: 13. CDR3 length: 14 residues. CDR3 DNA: TGCAGCGTTCCAGGCCCCTCCTCGGGGGGGACCCAGTACTTC. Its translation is CSVPGPSSGGTQYF.

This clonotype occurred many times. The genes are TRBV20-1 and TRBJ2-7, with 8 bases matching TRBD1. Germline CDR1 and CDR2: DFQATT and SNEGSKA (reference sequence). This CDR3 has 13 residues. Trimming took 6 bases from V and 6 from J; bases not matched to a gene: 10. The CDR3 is CSAATGEPVEQYF. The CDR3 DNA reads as TGCAGTGCAGCGACAGGGGAACCCGTCGAGCAGTACTTC.